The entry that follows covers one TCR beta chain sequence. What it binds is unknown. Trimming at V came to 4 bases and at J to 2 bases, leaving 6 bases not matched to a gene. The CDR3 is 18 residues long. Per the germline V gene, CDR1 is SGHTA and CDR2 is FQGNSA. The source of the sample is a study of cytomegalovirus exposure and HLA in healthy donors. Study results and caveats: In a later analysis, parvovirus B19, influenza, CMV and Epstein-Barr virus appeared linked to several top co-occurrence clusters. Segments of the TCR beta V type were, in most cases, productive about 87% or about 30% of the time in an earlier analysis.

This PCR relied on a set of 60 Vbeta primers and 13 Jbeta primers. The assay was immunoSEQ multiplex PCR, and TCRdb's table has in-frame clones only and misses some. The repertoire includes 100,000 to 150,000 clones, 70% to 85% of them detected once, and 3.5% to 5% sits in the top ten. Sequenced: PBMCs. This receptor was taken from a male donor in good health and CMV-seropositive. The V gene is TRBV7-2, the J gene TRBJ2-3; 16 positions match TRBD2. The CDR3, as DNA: TGTGCCAGCAGCTCCCCGGGACTAGCGGGGGGGTCCACAGATACGCAGTATTTT. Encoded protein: CASSSPGLAGGSTDTQYF.